This TCR beta chain appears in the sequencing data of a study of cytomegalovirus exposure and HLA in healthy donors. Study-level points and caveats: Among the sequence variants, a highly shared cluster was likely an artifact of sequencing.

The PCR was carried out with 60 Vbeta primers and 13 Jbeta primers. Sequencing used immunoSEQ multiplex PCR; TCRdb keeps in-frame clones, though not all of them. The repertoire holds about 160,000 clones, with approximately 80% as singletons. This clone has a single count. Its antigen is not identified. The CDR3 is made up of 14 amino acids. V shed 3 bases and J shed 7 bases, with 10 bases lying between them. The V gene's germline CDR1 is MDHEN and CDR2 SYDVKM. The chain employs TRBV28 and TRBJ1-6; a weak D match, TRBD1 (5 bases). The sequenced sample was PBMCs. The receptor comes from a man younger than 40 in good health and CMV-seropositive. The CDR3 DNA follows: TGTGCCAGCAGTTTGGGGGGACGAAATTCACCCCTCCACTTT. Amino acids: CASSLGGRNSPLHF.